The 11 T cell receptor beta chains below all came from one sample that was sequenced in a study of blood T cell repertoires in COVID-19. Measured with immunoSEQ multiplex PCR; TCRdb has only the in-frame clones, and not every one. The sample yields around 20,000 clones, around 87% seen once. The sample consisted of peripheral blood. The receptors were sampled from a human donor in a cohort sampled during active COVID-19.

The gene calls are TRBV28 and TRBJ1-1; the D gene is possibly TRBD1 (6 bases). Germline V gene lookup returns CDR1 MDHEN and CDR2 SYDVKM. This CDR3 is 14 amino acids long. The ends were cut back, 6 bases at V and 3 bases at J, with 14 bases in the middle. In DNA, the CDR3 is TGTGCCAGCAGGCCCTCCACAGGGTACACTGAAGCTTTCTTT. Translated: CASRPSTGYTEAFF.

The rearrangement joins TRBV29-1 to TRBJ2-7; 10 nucleotides align to TRBD2. CDR1 is SQVTM and CDR2 is ANQGSEA in the germline V gene. The CDR3 consists of 13 residues. J gave up 5 bases and V 5 bases, and 6 bases lay outside the gene matches. CDR3 region: CSVSGRALNEQYF. In DNA, the CDR3 is TGCAGCGTTAGCGGGAGGGCCCTGAACGAGCAGTACTTC.

The chain uses TRBV6-6 and TRBJ2-7, with 11 bases identical to TRBD1. Germline CDR1 reads MNHNY; CDR2 reads SVGAGI (reference sequence). V trimming: 6 bases; J trimming: 2 bases; junction bases outside the gene matches: 3. There are 14 residues in the CDR3. The CDR3 DNA follows: TGTGCCAGCAGGGGGGGACAGGGGGCCTACGAGCAGTACTTC. The encoded protein is CASRGGQGAYEQYF.

A single count supports this clone. The chain employs TRBV6-5 and TRBJ1-1, with D perhaps TRBD1 (5 bases). CDR1 and CDR2 (germline): MNHEY, SVGAGI. The CDR3 runs to 16 residues. V was clipped by 0 bases and J by 6 bases, with 17 bases between them. The CDR3 sequence is CASSYSDSPQGSEAFF. The CDR3 region has the DNA TGTGCCAGCAGTTACTCCGACAGTCCCCAGGGCTCTGAAGCTTTCTTT.

As regards this clone: The junction and the germline gene differ at one end; a read error may be behind it. This chain links TRBV13 with TRBJ2-7; D is perhaps TRBD2 (6 bases). Germline V gives CDR1 PRHDT, CDR2 FYEKMQ (reference sequence). The CDR3 loop spans 12 amino acids. The DNA of the CDR3 is TGTGCCAGCAGCGTAGGAGGGGTCGAGCAGTACTTC. This codes for CASSVGGVEQYF.

The V and J genes are TRBV5-8 and TRBJ2-5; TRBD2 might be the D (6 bases). The germline V and J ends were trimmed by 3 bases and 2 bases, with 14 bases remaining between them. The CDR3 is 15 amino acids. The germline V gene has CDR1 SGHTS and CDR2 YDEGEE. The CDR3 protein is CASSSGDPAQETQYF. Written as DNA, the CDR3 is TGTGCCAGCAGCTCGGGGGATCCGGCACAAGAGACCCAGTACTTC.

The chain is built from TRBV27 and TRBJ1-2; D is perhaps TRBD1 (6 bases). V was pared by 8 bases and J by 4 bases, with 8 bases between. This CDR3 contains 11 residues. Germline-derived CDR1 and CDR2 are MNHEY and SMNVEV (reference sequence). CDR3 protein: CASGQSYGYTF. The CDR3 bases are TGTGCCAGCGGACAGAGCTATGGCTACACCTTC.

The chain carries TRBV10-2 and TRBJ2-7; tentatively, D is TRBD2 (7 bases). Trimming took off 8 bases at V and 6 bases at J, with 11 bases between the two ends. The CDR3 length is 11 residues. The germline gives CDR1 WSHSY, CDR2 SAAADI. CDR3 protein: CASGRGAEQYF. For the CDR3, the DNA is TGCGCCAGCGGCCGGGGGGCCGAGCAGTACTTC.

The chain has TRBV7-9 and TRBJ2-2; TRBD1 is a possible D gene (7 bases). CDR1 and CDR2 from the germline V gene are SEHNR and FQNEAQ (reference sequence). The V end lost 11 bases, the J end lost 0 bases, and 25 bases lay between the germline ends. This CDR3 spans 18 amino acids. CDR3 nucleotides: TGTGCCGGCTCCGGGACAGATTATGCGGGGCCGAACACCGGGGAGCTGTTTTTT. Protein sequence: CAGSGTDYAGPNTGELFF.

This clone has a handful of counts. V and J are TRBV25-1 and TRBJ1-2; D not resolved. Looked up from germline, CDR1 is MGHDK and CDR2 is SYGVNS. V was pared by 10 bases and J by 3 bases, with 6 bases between. CDR3 size: 10 residues. Here the CDR3 DNA reads TGTGCCACCGGGGACTATGGCTACACCTTC. Translated: CATGDYGYTF.

This clone has just one count. The chain employs TRBV7-6 and TRBJ2-7, with 8 bases that match TRBD1. Germline trimming cut 5 bases from V and 3 bases from J; bases unmatched to any gene: 6. Germline CDR1 is SGHVS and CDR2 is FNYEAQ. This CDR3 spans 14 amino acids. CDR3 residues: CASSPRTGNYEQYF. In DNA form, the CDR3 reads TGTGCCAGCAGCCCCCGGACAGGGAACTACGAGCAGTACTTC.